This section outlines one T cell receptor beta chain sequence together with its context. The antigen remains unidentified. The data derive from a study of identifying expanded T cells in peripheral blood. Broader study findings: Clone count variance between approximately 2-week samples rose with total template count. About 1.2 clones differed between technical replicates, versus around 16 and 19 over time.

Profiling relied on immunoSEQ multiplex PCR, and the TCRdb table lists in-frame clones only, not all of them. The data show approximately 80,000 clones, 70% to 90% seen once. This CDR3 comprises 15 residues. V gave up 4 bases and J gave up 4 bases, with 16 bases separating them. CDR1 and CDR2 from the germline V gene are LGHNA and YSLEER. What was sequenced was blood. The sequence was collected from a person between 18 and 75 years old in good health. The chain couples TRBV4-3 to TRBJ2-5; maybe TRBD1 (6 bases). CDR3 DNA: TGCGCCAGCAGCCCCTCGACAGGTAACGGAGAGACCCAGTACTTC. Translation gives CASSPSTGNGETQYF.